What follows describes a single T cell receptor beta chain. CDR1 is LGHDT and CDR2 is YNNKEL in the germline V gene (reference sequence). The CDR3 loop spans 15 amino acids. With V trimmed by 4 bases and J by 5 bases, 10 bases remained unmatched. This entry is derived from a study of blood T cell repertoires in COVID-19. Study-level information: In each case, the material was cDNA or gDNA derived from T cells, B-cell-depleted T cells, or PBMCs.

As originally analysed: Amplification with reference gene primers provided the estimates of nucleated cell counts. Libraries were prepared by immunoSEQ multiplex PCR; TCRdb keeps only in-frame clonotypes and omits some of them. V and J calls plus clone size are reproduced from that table; the DNA served to infer D and trimming. The sample has about 74,000 clones, 88% seen once; the top ten hold 1.5% to 2%. The TCR originated in a woman over 75 with active or convalescent COVID-19. V is TRBV3-1 (or the pseudogene TRBV3-2) and J is TRBJ2-5, with 7 bases identical to TRBD1. Sequencing input: peripheral blood. The CDR3 DNA follows: TGTGCCAGCAGCCCCCGACAGGGAAGGATGGAGACCCAGTACTTC. Protein: CASSPRQGRMETQYF.